The clone carrying this TCR beta chain was detected a few times. The data were taken from a study of human T cells and chemical hapten exposure. Germline V gene data show CDR1 as MNHEY and CDR2 as SVGAGI. J lost 5 bases, V lost 2 bases, and 4 bases had no gene match. There are 14 residues in the CDR3. Time point in this sample: patch test 1, 2 weeks after DPC sensitization. Treatment specified: therapeutic diphenylcyclopropenone sensitization with weekly scalp DPC. In the source study's methods: Sample TCR totals centred on a median of around 100,000, ranging about 20,000 to 700,000. Each CDR3 protein is one row after TCRdb ran MiXCR on the RACE reads. The V and J calls here are based on TCRdb, not the publication. The sample shows 84,000 or so distinct CDR3 sequences, roughly 10% of them seen only once.

The sample was whole blood, taken in connection with sensitization to the hapten diphenylcyclopropenone (DPC). The sequence derives from a man aged 35 to 55 with alopecia areata. Some clones in this sample may be carry-over from other donors' samples. V gene TRBV6-5 combines with J gene TRBJ2-7; 9 positions match TRBD1. The CDR3, as DNA: TGTGCCAGCAGTTACCGCGGACAGGGGCACGAGCAGTACTTC. Translated, it gives CASSYRGQGHEQYF.